Below, 13 T cell receptor beta chains from the same sample are listed, as sequenced in a study of blood T cell repertoires in COVID-19. The table came from immunoSEQ multiplex PCR; TCRdb's copy has only in-frame clones and leaves some out. The sample includes about 240,000 clones, around 83% of them seen just once. What was sequenced was peripheral blood. Every receptor here comes from a woman aged 60 to 75 with active or convalescent COVID-19.

Written as DNA, the CDR3 is TGTGCCAGCAGCCCGGACAGGGGGCGTAGGGAGACCCAGTACTTC. Translating gives CASSPDRGRRETQYF. V gene TRBV7-2 combines with J gene TRBJ2-5, with TRBD1 matching 11 bases. Germline V gene lookup returns CDR1 SGHTA and CDR2 FQGNSA. The CDR3 sequence is 15 residues long. Trimming removed 5 bases from V and 5 bases from J; junction bases left unmatched: 7.

This chain uses TRBV7-2 with TRBJ1-2; D gene uncertain. The germline V and J ends were trimmed by 0 bases and 4 bases, with 15 bases remaining between them. Germline CDR1 is SGHTA and CDR2 is FQGNSA. This CDR3 spans 16 amino acids. The CDR3 here is CASSLAPSRSLYGYTF. As DNA, the CDR3 is TGTGCCAGCAGCTTAGCGCCAAGCAGGTCCCTCTATGGCTACACCTTC.

The chain combines TRBV7-3 with TRBJ2-3; 8 bases are shared with TRBD1. Germline lookup yields CDR1 SGHTA and CDR2 FQGTGA. The CDR3 is 15 residues long. J was trimmed by 4 bases and V by 6 bases; bases with no gene match: 9. CDR3 protein: CASRYYQGASDTQYF. For the CDR3, the DNA is TGTGCCAGCAGGTACTACCAGGGGGCGTCAGATACGCAGTATTTT.

CDR3 coding DNA: TGCGCCAGCAGCTCTAAGTCGCGGGGACTAGCGGGATTAGAGACCCAGTACTTC. Protein sequence: CASSSKSRGLAGLETQYF. This chain links TRBV4-3 with TRBJ2-5, with TRBD2 matching over 13 bases. The CDR3 extends over 18 amino acids. V lost 5 bases and J lost 4; bases outside the gene matches: 13. Germline lookup yields CDR1 LGHNA and CDR2 YSLEER.

The V call is TRBV9, the J call TRBJ1-1; weak D call: TRBD1 (5 bases). The CDR3 contains 15 residues. The V end lost 4 bases, the J end lost 6 bases, and 19 bases lay between the germline ends. Germline V lookup: CDR1 SGDLS, CDR2 YYNGEE. This CDR3 reads CASSPVSPRGPEAFF. CDR3 sequence (DNA): TGTGCCAGCAGCCCCGTAAGCCCGCGGGGCCCTGAAGCTTTCTTT.

The V gene is TRBV5-1, the J gene TRBJ2-1; D is ambiguous. This CDR3 spans 16 amino acids. Deletions cut 4 bases from V and 3 bases from J, with 17 bases between. Germline CDR1 and CDR2: SGHRS and YFSETQ. CDR3: CASSQNVVTRYNEQFF. The CDR3 DNA reads as TGCGCCAGCAGCCAGAATGTGGTCACCCGCTACAATGAGCAGTTCTTC.

This clone has only one observation. As DNA, the CDR3 is TGTGCCAGCAGTTACTCGTCCCAGGGGAGCAATCAGCCCCAGCATTTT. It is translated as CASSYSSQGSNQPQHF. The chain is built from TRBV6-5 and TRBJ1-5; D is possibly TRBD1 (6 bases). Trimming removed 0 bases from V and 1 base from J, with 10 bases in between. Germline V gives CDR1 MNHEY, CDR2 SVGAGI. The CDR3 totals 16 residues.

This clone showed up just once. This chain uses TRBV4-1 with TRBJ1-4, with 9 bases matching TRBD1. In germline, CDR1 is MGHRA, CDR2 YSYEKL. The CDR3 has 15 residues. The V and J ends lost 3 bases and 8 bases, in that order; junction bases with no gene match: 7. The CDR3 bases are TGCGCCAGCAGCCATGAACAGGGGGCGCGGGAAAAACTGTTTTTT. Its protein is CASSHEQGAREKLFF.

V is TRBV19 and J is TRBJ1-5; D gene uncertain. The CDR3 length is 20 residues. Trimming left V 3 bases short and J 0 bases short, with 24 bases between. Germline V gives CDR1 LNHDA, CDR2 SQIVND (reference sequence). CDR3 in DNA: TGTGCCAGTAGTATCCGAGGGCCCGCAGAGCCAATTTATAGCAATCAGCCCCAGCATTTT. Translating it yields CASSIRGPAEPIYSNQPQHF.

The rearrangement links TRBV5-1 to TRBJ2-1; TRBD2 matches at 8 bases. V dropped 0 bases and J dropped 7; count of bases not matched to a gene: 15. The CDR3 totals 18 residues. Germline V gene sequence: CDR1 SGHRS, CDR2 YFSETQ. DNA for the CDR3: TGCGCCAGCAGCTTGGATGTTAGCGGGGCGAGGTCGAGTAATGAGCAGTTCTTC. As protein: CASSLDVSGARSSNEQFF. The full variable domain, its missing parts supplied by reference TRBV5-1 and TRBJ2-1, is KAGVTQTPRYLIKTRGQQVTLSCSPISGHRSVSWYQQTPGQGLQFLFEYFSETQRNKGNFPGRFSGRQFSNSRSEMNVSTLELGDSALYLCASSLDVSGARSSNEQFFGPGTRLTVL.

J is TRBJ2-3 and V is TRBV27, with 10 bases identical to TRBD2. This CDR3 contains 17 residues. Germline V gene data show CDR1 as MNHEY and CDR2 as SMNVEV (reference sequence). V trimming: 3 bases; J trimming: 1 base; junction bases outside the gene matches: 7. This CDR3 reads CASSFQELAGRTDTQYF. For the CDR3, the DNA is TGTGCCAGCAGTTTCCAGGAACTAGCGGGGCGCACAGATACGCAGTATTTT.

The chain's CDR3 is CASSQGGPETQYF. Here the CDR3 DNA reads TGCGCCAGCAGCCAAGGGGGCCCTGAGACCCAGTACTTC. The rearrangement links TRBV4-1 to TRBJ2-5; TRBD1 is a possible D gene (5 bases). Per the germline V gene, CDR1 is MGHRA and CDR2 is YSYEKL. The V gene lost 1 base and the J gene lost 5 bases, with 8 bases spanning the gap. This CDR3 region has 13 residues.

J is TRBJ2-3 and V is TRBV28, with a possible D match to TRBD2 (5 bases). V lost 4 bases and J 6 bases, leaving 20 bases between the germline ends. The CDR3 contains 16 residues. CDR1 and CDR2 (germline): MDHEN, SYDVKM. In DNA form, the CDR3 reads TGTGCCAGCAGTTCTCCGCCCACATTTCAGCGGGATACGCAGTATTTT. Translated, it gives CASSSPPTFQRDTQYF.